The 18 T cell receptor beta chains below were found in one sample sequenced in a study of cytomegalovirus exposure and HLA in healthy donors. Sequencing was performed with immunoSEQ multiplex PCR; in TCRdb, only in-frame clones are kept and a portion is missing. Of fewer than 80,000 clones in the sample, 96% are singletons; the top ten hold 4.5%. Sequenced material: PBMCs. Receptors originate from a woman under 30 in good health and CMV-seropositive.

The chain combines TRBV7-2 with TRBJ2-1, with D tentatively TRBD2 (6 bases). Germline CDR1 is SGHTA and CDR2 is FQGNSA. Between the trimmed V and J ends, which lost 8 bases and 6 bases, there was a span of 17 bases. The CDR3 is 14 residues long. The CDR3 loop is CASRTGLTPNEQFF. The CDR3 DNA is TGTGCCAGCCGAACAGGACTAACTCCCAATGAGCAGTTCTTC.

The V and J genes are TRBV27 and TRBJ1-5; D not resolved. CDR3 size: 14 residues. Germline loops: CDR1 MNHEY, CDR2 SMNVEV (reference sequence). V dropped 3 bases and J dropped 4 bases, with 10 bases sitting between them. This chain's CDR3 is CASSFAGTNQPQHF. The DNA for the CDR3 is TGTGCCAGCAGTTTCGCGGGAACAAATCAGCCCCAGCATTTT.

This clone has just one count. The chain couples TRBV4-1 to TRBJ2-1, with 14 positions matching TRBD2. Per germline, CDR1 MGHRA and CDR2 YSYEKL. The CDR3 covers 19 residues. The ends lost 3 bases at V and 1 base at J; junction bases unmatched: 8. The CDR3 reads CASSHYGTSGSGSYNEQFF. CDR3 sequence (DNA): TGCGCCAGCAGCCACTACGGGACTAGCGGGAGTGGGTCCTACAATGAGCAGTTCTTC.

The genes are TRBV7-9 and TRBJ2-2; D possibly corresponds to TRBD1 (6 bases). CDR1 is SEHNR, CDR2 FQNEAQ, per germline (reference sequence). The CDR3 runs 18 residues. With 4 bases removed from V and 3 bases from J, the gap between germline ends came to 21 bases. The CDR3, as DNA: TGTGCCAGCAGCTCCCTATCATTAGGACAGATTTACACCGGGGAGCTGTTTTTT. Its protein product is CASSSLSLGQIYTGELFF.

V usage is TRBV28 and J usage is TRBJ2-1; 8 bases match TRBD2. Trimming at V came to 5 bases and at J to 4 bases, leaving 25 bases not matched to a gene. Germline loops: CDR1 MDHEN, CDR2 SYDVKM. CDR3 length: 21 residues. The chain's CDR3 is CASSPRLTSAPGGRGYNEQFF. DNA for the CDR3: TGTGCCAGCAGTCCTCGGCTAACCAGTGCTCCGGGAGGGAGGGGTTACAATGAGCAGTTCTTC.

J is TRBJ1-1 and V is TRBV12-5, with 10 positions matching TRBD1. Germline V gene sequence: CDR1 LGHNT, CDR2 FRNRAP. The CDR3 is made up of 14 amino acids. Trimming at V came to 5 bases and at J to 2 bases, leaving 2 bases not matched to a gene. CDR3 residues: CASGDRGPNTEAFF. The CDR3, as DNA: TGTGCTAGTGGTGACAGGGGGCCCAACACTGAAGCTTTCTTT.

This sequence joins TRBV7-2 and TRBJ1-5, with no clear D. The CDR3 covers 14 residues. The germline CDR1 and CDR2 sequences are SGHTA and FQGNSA. V lost 2 bases, J lost 9 bases, and 14 bases lay in between. The CDR3 DNA follows: TGTGCCAGCAGCTTAACGGCGACTTCGACGCCCCAGCATTTT. It translates to CASSLTATSTPQHF.

The chain combines TRBV4-1 with TRBJ2-1; no definite D call. The germline CDR1 and CDR2 sequences are MGHRA and YSYEKL. This CDR3 spans 14 amino acids. V was cut by 1 base and J by 4 bases, with 8 bases left in between. The CDR3, as DNA: TGCGCCAGCAGCCAAGCGCAAGCGTACAATGAGCAGTTCTTC. It codes for CASSQAQAYNEQFF.

This chain connects TRBV27 to TRBJ2-7; 10 bases agree with TRBD2. Germline V gives CDR1 MNHEY, CDR2 SMNVEV (reference sequence). The CDR3 runs 16 residues. V was clipped by 6 bases and J by 4 bases; unmatched bases: 12. CDR3 protein: CASSPSSGSIQYEQYF. Written as DNA, the CDR3 is TGTGCCAGCAGCCCTTCTAGCGGGAGCATCCAGTACGAGCAGTACTTC.

The chain carries TRBV4-3 and TRBJ2-3; TRBD2 matches 12 bases. Germline V gene data show CDR1 as LGHNA and CDR2 as YSLEER. V trimming: 1 base; J trimming: 7 bases; junction bases outside the gene matches: 9. The CDR3 loop spans 17 amino acids. The CDR3 loop is CASSQGILAGGPYTQYF. In DNA, the CDR3 is TGCGCCAGCAGCCAAGGGATCCTAGCGGGAGGGCCCTATACGCAGTATTTT.

This clone was seen just once. The chain uses TRBV7-2 and TRBJ2-7; TRBD2 is a possible D gene (6 bases). The CDR3 runs 14 residues. Trimming took 5 bases from V and 2 from J, leaving 13 bases between them. Germline CDR1 SGHTA, CDR2 FQGNSA. The CDR3 is CASSRGGKAYEQYF. For the CDR3, the DNA is TGTGCCAGCAGCCGAGGCGGGAAAGCCTACGAGCAGTACTTC.

J is TRBJ1-4 and V is TRBV28, with 7 bases fitting TRBD1. After removal of 4 bases from V and 4 bases from J, the junction contained 6 bases not matched to a gene. Germline CDR1 reads MDHEN; CDR2 reads SYDVKM. The CDR3 runs to 15 residues. The CDR3 reads CASSSRDSYNEKLFF. CDR3 nucleotide sequence: TGTGCCAGCAGTTCCCGGGACAGCTATAATGAAAAACTGTTTTTT. The full variable domain, in which reference TRBV28 and TRBJ1-4 provide the parts outside the CDR3, is DVKVTQSSRYLVKRTGEKVFLECVQDMDHENMFWYRQDPGLGLRLIYFSYDVKMKEKGDIPEGYSVSREKKERFSLILESASTNQTSMYLCASSSRDSYNEKLFFGSGTQLSVL.

This chain connects TRBV28 to TRBJ1-5; D not resolved. CDR3 length equals 14 residues. Per the germline V gene, CDR1 is MDHEN and CDR2 is SYDVKM. V gave up 4 bases and J gave up 4 bases, with 11 bases separating them. CDR3 in DNA: TGTGCCAGCAGTTCCGGAGTGCGGAATCAGCCCCAGCATTTT. Translated: CASSSGVRNQPQHF.

The gene calls are TRBV7-2 and TRBJ2-1; tentatively, D is TRBD2 (6 bases). Trimming shortened V by 3 bases and J by 4 bases, and 22 bases separated the two germline ends. CDR1 is SGHTA and CDR2 is FQGNSA in the germline V gene. The CDR3 length is 18 residues. CDR3 in DNA: TGTGCCAGCAGCTTCAAAGCAGGCTCCCTGGAGGGTTACAATGAGCAGTTCTTC. Translation gives CASSFKAGSLEGYNEQFF.

V usage is TRBV6-5 and J usage is TRBJ2-2; 9 bases map to TRBD2. This CDR3 spans 15 amino acids. V dropped 2 bases and J dropped 3; count of bases not matched to a gene: 1. Per germline, CDR1 MNHEY and CDR2 SVGAGI. The CDR3 sequence is CASSYGGRDTGELFF. CDR3 nucleotide sequence: TGTGCCAGCAGTTACGGCGGGAGGGACACCGGGGAGCTGTTTTTT.

The rearrangement joins TRBV11-3 to TRBJ1-1; D uncertain. The CDR3 loop spans 13 amino acids. CDR1 and CDR2 (germline): SGHNT, YENEEA. Trimming took 3 bases from V and 1 from J, leaving 6 bases between them. CDR3 sequence (DNA): TGTGCCAGCAGCTTTACATCGAACACTGAAGCTTTCTTT. Protein product: CASSFTSNTEAFF. Complete variable domain (other parts from reference TRBV11-3 and TRBJ1-1): EAGVVQSPRYKIIEKKQPVAFWCNPISGHNTLYWYLQNLGQGPELLIRYENEEAVDDSQLPKDRFSAERLKGVDSTLKIQPAELGDSAVYLCASSFTSNTEAFFGQGTRLTVV.

V usage is TRBV11-1 and J usage is TRBJ2-7; no clear D. V shed 5 bases and J shed 2 bases, with 16 bases lying between them. From germline, CDR1 is SGHAT and CDR2 FQDESV (reference sequence). There are 15 residues in the CDR3. The CDR3 sequence: CASSPHPTPPYEQYF. For the CDR3, the DNA is TGTGCCAGCAGCCCTCACCCGACTCCCCCCTACGAGCAGTACTTC.

V gene TRBV9 combines with J gene TRBJ2-1; 11 nucleotides align to TRBD2. The CDR3 has 14 residues. Per the germline V gene, CDR1 is SGDLS and CDR2 is YYNGEE. The V gene end was trimmed by 1 base and the J gene end by 9 bases; junction bases not matched to a gene: 3. CDR3 residues: CASSVTSGSGEQFF. The DNA for the CDR3 is TGTGCCAGCAGCGTAACTAGCGGGAGTGGTGAGCAGTTCTTC.